A single sample is the source of the 8 T cell receptor beta chains below, sequenced in a study of T cell repertoires in ileal Crohn's disease. The assay was immunoSEQ multiplex PCR, and TCRdb's table has in-frame clones only and misses some. The table lists 15,000 to 20,000 clones, just over 70% of them singletons. The sequencing input was ileal tissue. The receptor set was obtained from an adult with Crohn's disease.

J is TRBJ2-1 and V is TRBV6-4; 11 bases map to TRBD2. V shed 5 bases, J shed 4 bases, and the junction held 4 bases outside the gene matches. The CDR3 consists of 15 residues. Looked up from germline, CDR1 is MRHNA and CDR2 is SNTAGT. The CDR3 nucleotides read TGTGCCAGCAGTAAACTAGCGGGGGCGTACAATGAGCAGTTCTTC. Translation gives CASSKLAGAYNEQFF.

This clone was counted between two and nine times. The rearrangement uses TRBV29-1 and TRBJ2-1; 8 bases line up with TRBD2. V lost 6 bases, J lost 8 bases, and 12 bases stayed unmatched. CDR1 and CDR2 (germline): SQVTM, ANQGSEA. This CDR3 comprises 14 residues. CDR3 nucleotides: TGCAGCGTCGGGGGGGGGCAGGGGATGGATGAGCAGTTCTTC. Encoded protein: CSVGGGQGMDEQFF.

This chain joins TRBV6-6 and TRBJ2-5, with 8 bases that match TRBD2. The CDR3 has 14 amino acids. Germline assignment: CDR1 MNHNY and CDR2 SVGAGI (reference sequence). V was clipped by 8 bases and J by 5 bases; unmatched bases: 10. CDR3 in DNA: TGTGCCAGCGGCTACCGGGGGGGTGGCGAGACCCAGTACTTC. Its protein product is CASGYRGGGETQYF.

This clone was recorded once. This sequence joins TRBV30 and TRBJ1-6; a weak D match, TRBD1 (6 bases). The CDR3 totals 21 residues. Germline values: CDR1 GTSNPN, CDR2 SVGIG (reference sequence). Trimming took 2 bases from V and 7 from J, leaving 33 bases between them. This chain's CDR3 is CAWSLLPLNAETGKRNSPLHF. The DNA of the CDR3 is TGTGCCTGGAGTCTCCTTCCCCTTAACGCCGAAACAGGGAAAAGGAATTCACCCCTCCACTTT.

This chain's CDR3 is CASSLAISGNTIYF. In DNA form, the CDR3 reads TGTGCCAGCAGCTTAGCTATCTCTGGAAACACCATATATTTT. This chain connects TRBV11-2 to TRBJ1-3, with D unclear. The germline V gene encodes CDR1 SGHAT and CDR2 FQNNGV. The CDR3 spans 14 residues. V was trimmed by 1 base and J by 0 bases, leaving 4 bases between them.

CDR3 protein: CASSDPGSEQYF. The CDR3 DNA sequence: TGCGCCAGCAGTGACCCAGGCTCCGAGCAGTACTTC. V and J are TRBV10-1 and TRBJ2-7; no firm D call. This CDR3 has 12 residues. Trimming removed 3 bases at V and 6 bases at J, with 9 bases between. Germline V gene data show CDR1 as WNHNN and CDR2 as SYGVQD (reference sequence).

This chain connects TRBV5-1 to TRBJ1-2; TRBD1 might be the D (6 bases). Germline-derived CDR1 and CDR2 are SGHRS and YFSETQ. The V end lost 1 base, the J end lost 4 bases, and 11 bases lay between the germline ends. This CDR3 has 14 residues. This chain's CDR3 is CASSLNGQLYGYTF. The CDR3 DNA is TGCGCCAGCAGCTTGAACGGACAGCTCTATGGCTACACCTTC.

This rearrangement joins TRBV18 to TRBJ2-7, with 10 bases aligning to TRBD1. Germline V gene sequence: CDR1 KGHSH, CDR2 LQKENI. This CDR3 has 15 amino acids. V dropped 3 bases and J dropped 3; count of bases not matched to a gene: 5. CDR3 sequence reads: CASSPQGQGIYEQYF. The CDR3 bases are TGTGCCAGCTCACCTCAGGGACAGGGGATCTACGAGCAGTACTTC.